Below are 24 T cell receptor beta chains sequenced from a single sample in a study of blood T cell repertoires in COVID-19. Only in-frame clones appear in the TCRdb table, and some are missing; sequencing was by immunoSEQ multiplex PCR. The table lists 60,000 to 90,000 clones, roughly 82% of them singletons. Source material: peripheral blood. The receptors shown here come from a woman aged 50 to 60 with acute or convalescent COVID-19.

V and J are TRBV4-1 and TRBJ2-3; 7 bases map to TRBD2. J was trimmed by 3 bases and V by 1 base; bases with no gene match: 7. This CDR3 is built from 16 residues. The germline gives CDR1 MGHRA, CDR2 YSYEKL. CDR3 in amino acids: CASSQGGGSGTDTQYF. The CDR3 bases are TGCGCCAGCAGCCAAGGGGGCGGGAGCGGTACAGATACGCAGTATTTT.

The chain employs TRBV9 and TRBJ2-7; 7 bases fit TRBD1. CDR3 size: 15 residues. J lost 3 bases, V lost 7 bases, and 13 bases had no gene match. From germline, CDR1 is SGDLS and CDR2 YYNGEE. The CDR3 region is CASSLQGTEDYEQYF. The CDR3 bases are TGTGCCAGCTCCCTCCAAGGGACAGAAGACTACGAGCAGTACTTC.

This clone has just a few counts. The chain is built from TRBV6-2 or TRBV6-3 and TRBJ2-7, with 11 bases matching TRBD2. Trimming removed 2 bases from V and 0 bases from J; junction bases left unmatched: 9. CDR3 length: 18 amino acids. CDR1 is MNHEY, CDR2 SVGEGT, per germline. CDR3 in DNA: TGTGCCAGCAGTTACCCCCGGGTAGCGGGAGGGACCTCCTACGAGCAGTACTTC. This encodes CASSYPRVAGGTSYEQYF.

The chain combines TRBV28 with TRBJ1-1; no clear D gene. V dropped 7 bases and J dropped 3 bases, with 12 bases sitting between them. The CDR3 extends over 13 amino acids. CDR1 and CDR2 (germline): MDHEN, SYDVKM. The CDR3 is CASTRDTYTEAFF. In DNA form, the CDR3 reads TGTGCCAGCACCCGCGACACATACACTGAAGCTTTCTTT.

The chain is built from TRBV14 and TRBJ2-3; a weak D match, TRBD2 (6 bases). This CDR3 comprises 17 residues. The germline CDR1 and CDR2 sequences are SGHDN and FVKESK. V was pared by 6 bases and J by 4 bases, with 23 bases between. CDR3 sequence (DNA): TGTGCCAGCAGAGGGAATTACCGACTAGGGATCGCAGATACGCAGTATTTT. It specifies CASRGNYRLGIADTQYF.

The chain has TRBV28 and TRBJ2-2; D ambiguous. The V end lost 2 bases, the J end lost 8 bases, and 3 bases lay between the germline ends. In germline, CDR1 is MDHEN, CDR2 SYDVKM. The CDR3 is 11 residues long. The chain's CDR3 is CASSLIGELFF. The CDR3 nucleotides are TGTGCCAGCAGTTTAATAGGGGAGCTGTTTTTT.

This clone was detected once. Here the CDR3 reads CASKGQGLTDTQYF. CDR3 nucleotides: TGTGCCAGCAAGGGACAGGGGTTAACAGATACGCAGTATTTT. V is TRBV2 and J is TRBJ2-3; TRBD1 matches at 10 bases. V trimming: 7 bases; J trimming: 3 bases; junction bases outside the gene matches: 4. Germline lookup yields CDR1 SNHLY and CDR2 FYNNEI. The CDR3 contains 14 residues.

This clone is a singleton in its sample. V usage is TRBV7-9 and J usage is TRBJ1-2; 9 nucleotides line up with TRBD1. CDR3 size: 13 residues. V gave up 4 bases and J gave up 7 bases; unmatched junction bases: 4. The germline V gene has CDR1 SEHNR and CDR2 FQNEAQ (reference sequence). The CDR3 DNA is TGTGCCAGCAGCTCACAGGGGGCGGCTGGCTACACCTTC. Its translation is CASSSQGAAGYTF.

The rearrangement uses TRBV7-2 and TRBJ2-1, with a tentative D call TRBD2 (5 bases). Germline V CDR1 and CDR2: SGHTA, FQGNSA. The CDR3 sequence is 13 residues long. The germline V and J ends were trimmed by 6 bases and 10 bases, with 16 bases remaining between them. CDR3 coding DNA: TGTGCCAGCAGTACTGGGAGAGCCTCGGAGCAGTTCTTC. Its translation: CASSTGRASEQFF.

The V gene is TRBV5-6, the J gene TRBJ1-4; TRBD1 agrees at 11 bases. This CDR3 contains 13 residues. V lost 4 bases, J lost 13 bases, and 6 bases stayed unmatched. Germline values: CDR1 SGHDT, CDR2 YYEEEE. CDR3 residues: CASSVGQGGILFF. The CDR3 nucleotides are TGTGCCAGCAGCGTGGGACAGGGGGGAATACTGTTTTTT.

This chain joins TRBV4-1 and TRBJ1-1, with D possibly TRBD1 on 5 matching bases. Trimming took off 2 bases at V and 5 bases at J, with 18 bases between the two ends. Germline CDR1 is MGHRA and CDR2 is YSYEKL. This CDR3 is 16 amino acids long. Here the CDR3 DNA reads TGCGCCAGCAGCCAACCTAAGGCGAGGGGAGGAACTGAAGCTTTCTTT. Translation gives CASSQPKARGGTEAFF.

The chain recombines TRBV7-2 with TRBJ1-6; 8 bases match TRBD1. This CDR3 region has 15 residues. The J segment lost 7 bases and the V segment lost 5 bases, leaving 7 bases of the junction unmatched. The germline gives CDR1 SGHTA, CDR2 FQGNSA. CDR3 nucleotides: TGTGCCAGCAGCGGACAGGGTCCTATGAATTCACCCCTCCACTTT. Translated: CASSGQGPMNSPLHF. Full variable domain (rest looked up from reference TRBV7-2 and TRBJ1-6): GAGVSQSPSNKVTEKGKDVELRCDPISGHTALYWYRQSLGQGLEFLIYFQGNSAPDKSGLPSDRFSAERTGGSVSTLTIQRTQQEDSAVYLCASSGQGPMNSPLHFGNGTRLTVT.

About this clone: No conserved phenylalanine or tryptophan is present at the end of the CDR3, so a read error is the likely explanation. The chain couples TRBV12-3 or TRBV12-4 to TRBJ2-7; D is possibly TRBD2 (6 bases). Trimming shortened V by 2 bases and J by 4 bases, and 9 bases separated the two germline ends. The CDR3 spans 13 residues. CDR3 coding DNA: TGTGCCAGCAGTTTACTTGCGGGATACGAGCAGTACCTC. Its protein is CASSLLAGYEQYL.

The sample holds one count of this clone. The chain combines TRBV5-1 with TRBJ2-2, with 9 bases that match TRBD1. Losses at the gene ends were 4 bases for V and 5 bases for J; bases not matched to a gene: 6. The CDR3 loop spans 15 amino acids. The germline V gene encodes CDR1 SGHRS and CDR2 YFSETQ. CDR3 DNA: TGCGCCAGCAGCCCCGGACAGGGGAAAACCGGGGAGCTGTTTTTT. It is translated as CASSPGQGKTGELFF.

This clone was counted a single time. J is TRBJ2-2 and V is TRBV25-1; TRBD1 is a possible D gene (6 bases). CDR3 size: 18 residues. From germline, CDR1 is MGHDK and CDR2 SYGVNS. V was pared by 1 base and J by 6 bases, with 21 bases between. The CDR3 bases are TGTGCCAGCAGTGAATCTCAACCTTTGGACAGTTACCCCGGGGAGCTGTTTTTT. Translating gives CASSESQPLDSYPGELFF.

This chain joins TRBV30 and TRBJ2-5; no reliable D call. Between the trimmed V and J ends, which lost 2 bases and 4 bases, there was a span of 5 bases. This CDR3 is 11 amino acids long. CDR1 is GTSNPN, CDR2 SVGIG, per germline (reference sequence). Here the CDR3 reads CAWSLGETQYF. The CDR3 DNA follows: TGTGCCTGGAGTCTAGGAGAGACCCAGTACTTC.

The chain joins TRBV11-2 to TRBJ2-3, with a tentative D call TRBD1 (5 bases). The germline V gene has CDR1 SGHAT and CDR2 FQNNGV. This CDR3 is 15 amino acids long. The V and J ends lost 3 bases and 4 bases respectively, with 14 bases between them. This chain's CDR3 is CASSLGLDQADTQYF. In DNA form, the CDR3 reads TGTGCCAGCAGCTTGGGGCTAGATCAGGCAGATACGCAGTATTTT. Filled out from reference TRBV11-2 and TRBJ2-3, the complete variable domain reads EAGVAQSPRYKIIEKRQSVAFWCNPISGHATLYWYQQILGQGPKLLIQFQNNGVVDDSQLPKDRFSAERLKGVDSTLKIQPAKLEDSAVYLCASSLGLDQADTQYFGPGTRLTVL.

V usage is TRBV28 and J usage is TRBJ2-1, with 16 bases aligning to TRBD2. After removal of 7 bases from V and 2 bases from J, the junction contained 11 bases not matched to a gene. This CDR3 has 19 amino acids. CDR1 is MDHEN and CDR2 is SYDVKM in the germline V gene. The CDR3 DNA sequence: TGTGCCAGCATCCCGGGGGGACTAGCGGGAGGGGGAACCTACAATGAGCAGTTCTTC. As protein: CASIPGGLAGGGTYNEQFF.

The V and J genes are TRBV7-3 and TRBJ2-1; 11 nucleotides align to TRBD2. There are 14 residues in the CDR3. V dropped 5 bases and J dropped 9; count of bases not matched to a gene: 6. Per the germline V gene, CDR1 is SGHTA and CDR2 is FQGTGA. CDR3: CASSLTSGSSEQFF. In DNA form, the CDR3 reads TGTGCCAGCAGCCTTACTAGCGGGAGTAGTGAGCAGTTCTTC.

This clone has just a few counts. This sequence joins TRBV7-9 and TRBJ2-5; TRBD2 is a possible D gene (5 bases). The V end was cut by 2 bases, the J end by 6 bases, with 10 bases between. Per germline, CDR1 SEHNR and CDR2 FQNEAQ (reference sequence). CDR3 length: 13 residues. CDR3 bases: TGTGCCAGCAGCTTAACTAGTACCCAGACCCAGTACTTC. It is translated as CASSLTSTQTQYF.

The chain carries TRBV21-1 and TRBJ2-2; the D segment call TRBD1 is taken from the table without a DNA check. TRBV21-1 is listed as a pseudogene. The CDR3 runs 16 residues. The CDR3, as DNA: TGTGCCAGCAGCAACCTGGGGGGACAGGACACCGGGGAGCTGTTTTTT. It is translated as CASSNLGGQDTGELFF.

The chain links TRBV6-5 to TRBJ2-7; 9 bases line up with TRBD1. Germline V lookup: CDR1 MNHEY, CDR2 SVGAGI. The junction had 7 bases not matched to a gene; V was cut back by 2 bases and J by 2 bases. This CDR3 comprises 16 residues. CDR3 region: CASSYGGQGYAYEQYF. In DNA, the CDR3 is TGTGCCAGCAGTTACGGGGGACAGGGCTATGCCTACGAGCAGTACTTC.

The chain uses TRBV7-3 and TRBJ2-1, with 9 bases identical to TRBD2. The CDR3 length is 17 residues. Germline CDR1 reads SGHTA; CDR2 reads FQGTGA. The ends lost 4 bases at V and 5 bases at J; junction bases unmatched: 12. CDR3 sequence (DNA): TGTGCCAGCAGCTACACCTTAACTAGCGGGTCAGACAATGAGCAGTTCTTC. Translation gives CASSYTLTSGSDNEQFF.

The chain links TRBV6-5 to TRBJ2-7; 9 positions match TRBD1. Germline CDR1 MNHEY, CDR2 SVGAGI. The trim removed 7 bases at V and 4 bases at J, leaving 8 bases unmatched. CDR3 length: 14 residues. The CDR3 DNA is TGTGCCAGCACAACTGGGACAGGGCCGTACGAGCAGTACTTC. Amino acid sequence: CASTTGTGPYEQYF.